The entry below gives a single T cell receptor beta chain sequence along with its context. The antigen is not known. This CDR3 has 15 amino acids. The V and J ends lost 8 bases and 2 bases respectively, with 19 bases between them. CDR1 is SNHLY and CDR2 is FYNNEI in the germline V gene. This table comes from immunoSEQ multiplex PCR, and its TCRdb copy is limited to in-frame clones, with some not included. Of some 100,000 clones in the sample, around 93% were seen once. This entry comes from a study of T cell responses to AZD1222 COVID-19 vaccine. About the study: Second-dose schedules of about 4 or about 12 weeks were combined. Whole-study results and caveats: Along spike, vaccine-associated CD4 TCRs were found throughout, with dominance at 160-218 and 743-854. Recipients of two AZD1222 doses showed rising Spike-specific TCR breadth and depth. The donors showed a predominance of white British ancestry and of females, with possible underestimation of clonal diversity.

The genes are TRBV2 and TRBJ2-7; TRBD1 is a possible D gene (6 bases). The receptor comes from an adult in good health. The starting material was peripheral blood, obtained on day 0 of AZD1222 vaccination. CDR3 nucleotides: TGTGCCAGCTCAAGGGGGTCGATAGCCCCCTACGAGCAGTACTTC. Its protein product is CASSRGSIAPYEQYF. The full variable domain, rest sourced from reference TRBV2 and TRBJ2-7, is EPEVTQTPSHQVTQMGQEVILRCVPISNHLYFYWYRQILGQKVEFLVSFYNNEISEKSEIFDDQFSVERPDGSNFTLKIRSTKLEDSAMYFCASSRGSIAPYEQYFGPGTRLTVT.